This paragraph covers one TCR beta chain sequence. Before the diagnostic colonoscopy, ulcerative colitis patients were free of immunosuppressive medication. TCRdb keeps only in-frame clones here, not all; method: immunoSEQ multiplex PCR. Found here are 10,000 or so clones, roughly 88% of them singletons; the top ten hold roughly 7%. This entry belongs to a study of pediatric ulcerative colitis. V was shortened by 2 bases and J by 6 bases, with 16 bases between the two germline ends. The CDR3 contains 15 residues. From germline, CDR1 is MNHEY and CDR2 SVGAGI. The chain uses TRBV6-5 and TRBJ1-1; TRBD1 might be the D (6 bases). The sequence came from a girl aged 10-17 years with moderate ulcerative colitis. The sequenced material came from blood. The CDR3 here is CASSYGILGAPEAFF. The CDR3 coding sequence is TGTGCCAGCAGTTACGGAATCTTGGGGGCGCCTGAAGCTTTCTTT.